The rows below give T cell receptor beta chains drawn from one sample of a study of blood T cell repertoires in COVID-19. Sequencing was performed with immunoSEQ multiplex PCR; in TCRdb, only in-frame clones are kept and a portion is missing. The data contain 120,000 to 150,000 clones, roughly nine tenths of them singletons. Sequencing input: peripheral blood. The receptors originated from a woman aged 60-75 years with active COVID-19. Both conserved end residues are part of each CDR3. A D gene is named only where the DNA matches it firmly. Only some rows state a clone size, as once, few, many or a class for expanded clones.

cdr3_aa cdr3_nt v_call d_call j_call clone_size
CASSPSRGFLQYSTDTQYF TGTGCCAGCTCACCATCTCGGGGGTTCTTACAATATAGCACAGATACGCAGTATTTT TRBV18 NA TRBJ2-3 NA
CASSVGAPGEYEQYF TGTGCCAGCAGCGTAGGTGCCCCAGGGGAGTACGAGCAGTACTTC TRBV9 NA TRBJ2-7 few
CAWSVLPGQGAYGYTF TGTGCCTGGAGTGTTCTTCCGGGACAGGGGGCCTATGGCTACACCTTC TRBV30 TRBD1 TRBJ1-2 NA
CASRPGQGTRVRNAEAFF TGTGCCAGTAGACCGGGACAGGGGACGAGGGTCCGCAACGCTGAAGCTTTCTTT TRBV19 TRBD1 TRBJ1-1 NA
CASSLEGLAVTGELFF TGTGCCAGCAGCTTAGAGGGACTAGCGGTCACCGGGGAGCTGTTTTTT TRBV7-2 TRBD2 TRBJ2-2 NA
CASSQYLADEQFF TGTGCCAGCAGCCAATACCTAGCTGATGAGCAGTTCTTC TRBV3-1/TRBV3-2 NA TRBJ2-1 NA
CASSQDLLGLAGAGELFF TGCGCCAGCAGCCAAGATCTCTTGGGACTAGCGGGAGCCGGGGAGCTGTTTTTT TRBV4-3 TRBD2 TRBJ2-2 NA
CASSPTRDSGNEQFF TGTGCCAGCAGTCCTACCCGGGACTCGGGGAATGAGCAGTTCTTC TRBV27 NA TRBJ2-1 NA
CASSDGGASEAFF TGTGCCAGTAGTGATGGCGGGGCGTCTGAAGCTTTCTTT TRBV19 NA TRBJ1-1 NA
CASSVAGGAGRMETQYF TGTGCCAGCAGCGTAGCGGGGGGGGCAGGGAGGATGGAGACCCAGTACTTC TRBV9 TRBD2 TRBJ2-5 NA
CASSRTSGTLFYEQYF TGCGCCAGCAGCCGGACTAGCGGGACACTCTTCTACGAGCAGTACTTC TRBV5-1 TRBD2 TRBJ2-7 NA
CASSSYTKENYGYTF TGTGCCAGCAGTTCCTATACAAAGGAGAACTATGGCTACACCTTC TRBV6-2/TRBV6-3 NA TRBJ1-2 few
CSVNRGRDEKLFF TGCAGCGTTAACAGGGGGCGCGATGAAAAACTGTTTTTT TRBV29-1 TRBD1 TRBJ1-4 NA
CASSLTRTGEDQPQHF TGTGCCAGCAGTTTGACCAGAACAGGGGAGGATCAGCCCCAGCATTTT TRBV2 TRBD1 TRBJ1-5 NA
CASSPRSSGGQNNEQFF TGTGCCAGCAGCCCCCGTTCTAGCGGAGGACAGAACAATGAGCAGTTCTTC TRBV6-2/TRBV6-3 NA TRBJ2-1 once
CASSYSGSGDYGYTF TGTGCCAGCAGTTACTCAGGCTCGGGGGACTATGGCTACACCTTC TRBV6-5 NA TRBJ1-2 NA
CASSHRQGGIRETQYF TGTGCCAGCAGCCACCGGCAGGGGGGAATAAGAGAGACCCAGTACTTC TRBV11-2 NA TRBJ2-5 NA
CASGFGLAGARTDTQYF TGTGCTAGTGGTTTCGGACTAGCGGGAGCCCGGACAGATACGCAGTATTTT TRBV12-5 TRBD2 TRBJ2-3 once
CASSVGLANYGYTF TGTGCCAGCAGCGTAGGGTTAGCTAACTATGGCTACACCTTC TRBV9 NA TRBJ1-2 NA
CASDGGGPYEQYF TGTGCCAGCGACGGTGGGGGCCCCTACGAGCAGTACTTC TRBV27 NA TRBJ2-7 NA
CSVDQLQLNTEAFF TGCAGCGTTGATCAATTGCAGTTGAACACTGAAGCTTTCTTT TRBV29-1 NA TRBJ1-1 NA
CASSLRQGEKLFF TGTGCCAGCTCACTCCGACAGGGAGAAAAACTGTTTTTT TRBV18 TRBD1 TRBJ1-4 NA
CASRGTGRTEAFF TGTGCCAGCAGAGGGACAGGGCGCACTGAAGCTTTCTTT TRBV6-5 TRBD1 TRBJ1-1 NA
CASSLTRDRGRGGYTF TGTGCCAGCAGTTTGACCCGGGACAGGGGACGGGGTGGCTACACCTTC TRBV28 TRBD1 TRBJ1-2 NA